These T cell receptor beta chains were read from a single sample in a study of regulatory T cells in long-lasting Graves disease. TCRdb independently ran MiXCR on the multiplex PCR reads; one entry per CDR3 protein. The data contain 450,000 to 700,000 distinct CDR3 sequences, approximately 15% of them seen just once; the ten biggest clones take up 10%. These data also featured in a second study, about T cells in Graves' hyperthyroidism and ophthalmopathy.

The sample here was peripheral blood mononuclear cells (PBMCs), taken at new diagnosis, from a patient treated with antithyroid drugs. Receptors were obtained from a young man with Graves disease. Each CDR3 is given without its conserved first and last residue. Clone size is not always given. Where it is, it says once, few, many or a class for expanded clones.

v_call	j_call	clone_size	cdr3_aa
TRBV2	TRBJ2-3	many	ASIPGLADTDTQY
TRBV7-8	TRBJ1-2	many	ASSLLGQGALGYT
TRBV5-1	TRBJ1-2	many	ASRPHLGAGGYT
TRBV5-1	TRBJ2-3	-	ASSLIPREYLTDTQY
TRBV12-3/TRBV12-4	TRBJ2-7	many	ASSSGAGEQY
TRBV2	TRBJ2-5	many	ASDRGLEETQY
TRBV27	TRBJ1-1	many	ASSSGTGGANDTEAF
TRBV12-5	TRBJ2-7	few	ASGLVLWAGGSYEQY
TRBV2	TRBJ1-2	many	ASSEGQGIYGYT
TRBV18	TRBJ2-1	many	ASSGSDYNEQF
TRBV15	TRBJ2-7	few	ATSIGLTDSYEQY
TRBV5-1	TRBJ2-3	many	ASSLLGALGDTQY
TRBV12-3/TRBV12-4	TRBJ2-2	many	ASSFYLAANTGELF
TRBV6-5	TRBJ2-7	many	ASSYSPMSYEQY
TRBV11-2	TRBJ2-7	-	ASSSTGSYEQY
TRBV12-3/TRBV12-4	TRBJ1-1	many	ASSFDSGLEAF
TRBV5-1	TRBJ1-4	few	ASSLAGQPGEKLF
TRBV5-1	TRBJ2-2	many	ASSLASTSGSPGELF
TRBV10-3	TRBJ2-7	many	AISEEPSGEQY
TRBV7-8	TRBJ1-4	few	ASSRPRVGKGNEKLF
TRBV18	TRBJ2-3	many	ASSSRGRQTTDTQY
TRBV12-3/TRBV12-4	TRBJ2-7	many	ASYNGGRSDEQY
TRBV10-1	TRBJ2-3	-	ASSDLGLAGEDTQY
TRBV20-1	TRBJ1-2	many	SATISRADYGYT
TRBV5-1	TRBJ1-1	many	ASSSNTEAF
TRBV12-3/TRBV12-4	TRBJ2-1	many	ASSRGVAGSNEQF
TRBV27	TRBJ2-5	many	ANGGSGETQY
TRBV7-2	TRBJ2-1	few	ASSPRVAGGYNEQF
TRBV5-1	TRBJ1-1	few	ASSLASANTEAF
TRBV18	TRBJ2-5	-	ASSPGRGEETQY
TRBV6-1	TRBJ2-7	few	ASSPQGAVGYEQY
TRBV18	TRBJ2-7	-	ASSPAASASYEQY
TRBV28	TRBJ2-1	many	ASSAGGVAGYNEQF